What follows are 26 T cell receptor beta chains derived from one specimen sequenced in a study of OX40 agonist ivuxolimab in advanced cancers. The method was immunoSEQ multiplex PCR; TCRdb's version includes in-frame clones alone and lacks a portion of them. The data contain roughly 41,000 clones, approximately 91% of them seen just once; the ten biggest clones take up approximately 12%. The sample consisted of CD4+ or CD8+ T cells sorted from blood, taken in a trial of the OX40 agonist ivuxolimab. These receptors all come from an adult with an advanced solid tumor such as melanoma, head and neck, liver or kidney cancer.

The gene calls are TRBV19 and TRBJ2-3; 7 bases align to TRBD2. CDR1 is LNHDA, CDR2 SQIVND, per germline (reference sequence). The trim removed 1 base at V and 5 bases at J, leaving 3 bases unmatched. This CDR3 contains 14 residues. CDR3 amino acids: CASSIAGGKDTQYF. CDR3 sequence (DNA): TGTGCCAGTAGTATAGCGGGAGGAAAAGATACGCAGTATTTT.

The V call is TRBV15, the J call TRBJ1-1; D is undetermined. This CDR3 spans 13 amino acids. Looked up from germline, CDR1 is LNHNV and CDR2 is YYDKDF (reference sequence). V lost 5 bases and J lost 3, with 10 bases in between. CDR3 sequence (DNA): TGTGCCACCAGCTCTTCGGCACACACTGAAGCTTTCTTT. Translated: CATSSSAHTEAFF.

The chain links TRBV5-5 to TRBJ2-7; D remains unclear. Germline CDR1 is SGHKS and CDR2 is YYEKEE (reference sequence). The CDR3 length is 14 residues. V was trimmed by 4 bases and J by 3 bases, leaving 14 bases between them. For the CDR3, the DNA is TGTGCCAGCAGCCAGACGGTCGCGAACTACGAGCAGTACTTC. Amino acid sequence: CASSQTVANYEQYF.

This chain connects TRBV7-9 to TRBJ2-2; 9 bases are shared with TRBD1. After removal of 5 bases from V and 5 bases from J, the junction contained 12 bases not matched to a gene. The CDR3 is made up of 17 amino acids. Germline V gene lookup returns CDR1 SEHNR and CDR2 FQNEAQ (reference sequence). CDR3 residues: CASSPPPTGTGTGELFF. The CDR3 DNA follows: TGTGCCAGCAGCCCCCCTCCGACCGGGACAGGGACCGGGGAGCTGTTTTTT.

This sequence joins TRBV9 and TRBJ2-5, with 8 bases aligning to TRBD2. The junction had 7 bases not matched to a gene; V was cut back by 4 bases and J by 5 bases. The CDR3 has 14 residues. Germline CDR1 SGDLS, CDR2 YYNGEE. The CDR3 DNA reads as TGTGCCAGCAGCCCCTCGGGGGGGCCGGAGACCCAGTACTTC. The encoded protein is CASSPSGGPETQYF.

V usage is TRBV5-8 and J usage is TRBJ1-2; 9 nucleotides line up with TRBD1. The CDR3 is 15 amino acids. Losses at the gene ends were 5 bases for V and 0 bases for J; bases not matched to a gene: 5. From germline, CDR1 is SGHTS and CDR2 YDEGEE. The CDR3 reads CASRGQGASNYGYTF. The CDR3 nucleotides read TGTGCCAGCAGGGGACAGGGCGCCTCTAACTATGGCTACACCTTC.

The V call is TRBV11-2, the J call TRBJ2-7; D not certain. CDR3 length: 12 amino acids. Germline V gene sequence: CDR1 SGHAT, CDR2 FQNNGV. V was shortened by 1 base and J by 5 bases, with 6 bases between the two germline ends. The CDR3 spells CASSLGRNEQYF. CDR3 nucleotides: TGTGCCAGCAGCTTAGGAAGGAACGAGCAGTACTTC.

V gene TRBV9 combines with J gene TRBJ2-2, with D perhaps matching TRBD2 (7 bases). Germline CDR1 is SGDLS and CDR2 is YYNGEE. V lost 3 bases and J lost 2, with 23 bases in between. This CDR3 has 19 residues. The CDR3 nucleotides are TGTGCCAGCAGCGAGGGGGTCCAGATACTAGCGCGAAACACCGGGGAGCTGTTTTTT. Translated: CASSEGVQILARNTGELFF.

This clone was seen a handful of times. The chain has TRBV28 and TRBJ2-3; 9 positions match TRBD1. CDR1 and CDR2 (germline): MDHEN, SYDVKM. V was pared by 6 bases and J by 3 bases, with 10 bases of the junction left unmatched. The CDR3 loop spans 16 amino acids. CDR3 amino acids: CASRSLQGARTDTQYF. Here the CDR3 DNA reads TGTGCCAGCAGATCACTACAGGGGGCGCGGACAGATACGCAGTATTTT.

The chain employs TRBV15 and TRBJ2-2; D may be TRBD2 (7 bases). Trimming cost V 3 bases and J 3 bases, with 20 bases left between them. This CDR3 is 18 amino acids long. CDR1 and CDR2 from the germline V gene are LNHNV and YYDKDF (reference sequence). DNA for the CDR3: TGTGCCACCAGCAGGTGGGGGGGTGATCCAGGGGACACCGGGGAGCTGTTTTTT. As protein: CATSRWGGDPGDTGELFF.

This sequence joins TRBV4-3 and TRBJ2-7, with 7 bases lining up with TRBD1. Germline CDR1 is LGHNA and CDR2 is YSLEER. J lost 3 bases, V lost 4 bases, and 9 bases had no gene match. This CDR3 spans 15 amino acids. CDR3 region: CASSPGQDHLYEQYF. DNA of the CDR3: TGCGCCAGCAGCCCCGGACAGGACCACCTCTACGAGCAGTACTTC.

The J gene is TRBJ2-3, the V gene TRBV28; 9 bases agree with TRBD2. CDR3 length: 17 amino acids. Looked up from germline, CDR1 is MDHEN and CDR2 is SYDVKM. Losses at the gene ends were 5 bases for V and 0 bases for J; bases not matched to a gene: 9. The CDR3 sequence is CASSQVASGASTDTQYF. The CDR3 DNA is TGTGCCAGCAGTCAGGTGGCTAGCGGGGCTAGCACAGATACGCAGTATTTT.

CDR3 sequence: CATSWDRPETQYF. The CDR3 region has the DNA TGTGCCACCAGCTGGGACCGCCCAGAGACCCAGTACTTC. The V gene is TRBV15, the J gene TRBJ2-5; D tentatively reads TRBD1 or TRBD2 (5 bases each). V lost 5 bases, J lost 4 bases, and 11 bases lay in between. This CDR3 is built from 13 residues. Germline V gives CDR1 LNHNV, CDR2 YYDKDF (reference sequence).

The table lists this clone with a count of one. This chain connects TRBV10-3 to TRBJ1-2; tentatively, D is TRBD1 (5 bases). The length of the CDR3 is 12 residues. Trimming took 3 bases from V and 5 from J, leaving 7 bases between them. Germline loops: CDR1 ENHRY, CDR2 SYGVKD. In DNA form, the CDR3 reads TGTGCCATCAGTGATGGGGGGTATGGCTACACCTTC. It encodes CAISDGGYGYTF.

This clone has more than one count but fewer than ten. The CDR3 DNA follows: TGTGCCACCCGGGGAGAGGGAAATTCACCCCTCCACTTT. This gives the protein CATRGEGNSPLHF. The V and J genes are TRBV27 and TRBJ1-6; D is unresolved. This CDR3 contains 13 residues. Germline V CDR1 and CDR2: MNHEY, SMNVEV (reference sequence). V was shortened by 10 bases and J by 7 bases, with 14 bases between the two germline ends.

This chain joins TRBV30 and TRBJ2-7; 7 positions agree with TRBD1. Germline V gene lookup returns CDR1 GTSNPN and CDR2 SVGIG (reference sequence). V was pared by 2 bases and J by 3 bases, with 7 bases of the junction left unmatched. This CDR3 is 14 amino acids long. CDR3 sequence: CAWSKTGFLYEQYF. The CDR3, as DNA: TGTGCCTGGAGTAAGACAGGGTTTCTCTACGAGCAGTACTTC.

This clone was recorded a few times. The V gene is TRBV6-5, the J gene TRBJ2-1, with TRBD2 matching 12 bases. This CDR3 has 15 residues. Per germline, CDR1 MNHEY and CDR2 SVGAGI. V trimming: 5 bases; J trimming: 4 bases; junction bases outside the gene matches: 3. This CDR3 reads CASSRLAGVYNEQFF. CDR3 nucleotide sequence: TGTGCCAGCAGTCGACTAGCGGGAGTTTACAATGAGCAGTTCTTC.

The chain couples TRBV5-4 to TRBJ1-1; tentative D call: TRBD1 (6 bases). V was trimmed by 6 bases and J by 2 bases, leaving 20 bases between them. This CDR3 has 16 residues. Germline V gene lookup returns CDR1 SGHNT and CDR2 YYREEE (reference sequence). CDR3 protein: CASNLNAGTPNTEAFF. The DNA of the CDR3 is TGTGCCAGCAACCTCAATGCGGGGACACCTAACACTGAAGCTTTCTTT.

This clone was counted only a few times. V and J are TRBV7-9 and TRBJ2-7, with D unresolved. Germline CDR1 reads SEHNR; CDR2 reads FQNEAQ (reference sequence). There are 12 residues in the CDR3. Trimming took 3 bases from V and 6 from J, leaving 9 bases between them. The CDR3 region has the DNA TGTGCCAGCAGCTTGGGCTTAGGCGAGCAGTACTTC. It is translated as CASSLGLGEQYF.

This chain links TRBV4-3 with TRBJ1-4, with D possibly being TRBD1 (5 bases). Germline-derived CDR1 and CDR2 are LGHNA and YSLEER. Trimming shortened V by 1 base and J by 2 bases, and 8 bases separated the two germline ends. The CDR3 length is 15 residues. CDR3 nucleotide sequence: TGCGCCAGCAGCCAAGCACAGGTCACTAATGAAAAACTGTTTTTT. Protein product: CASSQAQVTNEKLFF.

This chain connects TRBV11-2 to TRBJ1-1, with a weak D call TRBD1 (5 bases). The CDR3 loop spans 15 amino acids. V was shortened by 2 bases and J by 5 bases, with 15 bases between the two germline ends. Germline CDR1 and CDR2: SGHAT and FQNNGV. DNA of the CDR3: TGTGCCAGCAGCTTACAGGGTAGAGTAGGTACTGAAGCTTTCTTT. The encoded protein is CASSLQGRVGTEAFF.

The V and J genes are TRBV9 and TRBJ1-3, with D possibly matching TRBD1 (6 bases). This CDR3 has 15 amino acids. From germline, CDR1 is SGDLS and CDR2 YYNGEE. V was shortened by 0 bases and J by 4 bases, with 11 bases between the two germline ends. The CDR3 bases are TGTGCCAGCAGCGTAGAGTCAGGGGCCGGAAACACCATATATTTT. As protein: CASSVESGAGNTIYF.

The rearrangement links TRBV7-3 to TRBJ2-3; no firm D call. V lost 1 base, J lost 9 bases, and 8 bases lay in between. The germline gives CDR1 SGHTA, CDR2 FQGTGA. The length of the CDR3 is 12 residues. The CDR3 is CASSLMGGTQYF. The CDR3 DNA follows: TGTGCCAGCAGCTTAATGGGTGGAACGCAGTATTTT.

The rearrangement joins TRBV19 to TRBJ2-2; 8 bases are a match to TRBD2. The CDR3 covers 13 residues. The V gene end was trimmed by 7 bases and the J gene end by 7 bases; junction bases not matched to a gene: 5. CDR1 is LNHDA and CDR2 is SQIVND in the germline V gene (reference sequence). CDR3 bases: TGTGCCAGTAAAGCGGGGGCGTACGGGGAGCTGTTTTTT. It yields the protein CASKAGAYGELFF. Supplemented by reference TRBV19 and TRBJ2-2, the full variable domain reads DGGITQSPKYLFRKEGQNVTLSCEQNLNHDAMYWYRQDPGQGLRLIYYSQIVNDFQKGDIAEGYSVSREKKESFPLTVTSAQKNPTAFYLCASKAGAYGELFFGEGSRLTVL.

This chain uses TRBV5-5 with TRBJ2-5, with 10 nucleotides matching TRBD2. This CDR3 has 16 residues. The germline CDR1 and CDR2 sequences are SGHKS and YYEKEE (reference sequence). J gave up 0 bases and V 3 bases, and 5 bases lay outside the gene matches. The CDR3 DNA reads TGTGCCAGCAGCTGGGGTAGCGGGGGGCACCAAGAGACCCAGTACTTC. Amino acid sequence: CASSWGSGGHQETQYF.

This clone was counted once. The chain uses TRBV5-8 and TRBJ2-3; D unresolved. The V gene's germline CDR1 is SGHTS and CDR2 YDEGEE. V lost 1 base to trimming and J lost 2 bases, with 8 bases between them. The CDR3 extends over 14 amino acids. Here the CDR3 DNA reads TGTGCCAGCAGCTTGAGCGTCTCCACAGATACGCAGTATTTT. Translation gives CASSLSVSTDTQYF.